This T cell receptor (beta chain) was recovered during a study of identical twins. Everyone who donated was a healthy Caucasian. cDNA carried unique molecular identifiers, and a universal primer site was added by template switching. Via MiXCR, TCRdb re-called the 5' RACE reads, giving one row per CDR3 protein. The sample has 250,000 or so distinct CDR3 sequences; approximately 8.6% are singletons. General study results and limits: Cross-sectional statistical analysis, not tracking of the same donors, underpinned the conclusions. The study found weaker excess twin sharing in beta out-of-frame sequences.

This clonotype was counted ten times or more. The antigen is not known. This CDR3 spans 17 amino acids. The ends lost 4 bases at V and 1 base at J; junction bases unmatched: 8. CDR1 is ENHRY, CDR2 SYGVKD, per germline. These records were also assigned to another study, of yellow fever vaccine responses in identical twins.

The sequenced sample was CD8+ T cells sorted from blood. The TCR originated in a woman under 30 in good health. The chain employs TRBV10-3 and TRBJ2-2; TRBD1 matches at 8 bases. CDR3: CAISGDRSDWNTGELFF. CDR3 nucleotide sequence: TGTGCCATCAGTGGGGACAGGTCCGACTGGAACACCGGGGAGCTGTTTTTT.